What follows are 12 T cell receptor beta chains derived from one specimen sequenced in a study of blood T cell repertoires in COVID-19. Sequencing used immunoSEQ multiplex PCR; TCRdb keeps in-frame clones, though not all of them. Among about 140,000 clones listed, about 90% were seen once. The source material was peripheral blood. The origin of the receptors is a woman aged 60-70 years with acute or convalescent COVID-19.

The rearrangement uses TRBV4-1 and TRBJ1-3, with 7 bases lining up with TRBD1. The CDR3 extends over 16 amino acids. V dropped 0 bases and J dropped 0; count of bases not matched to a gene: 2. The germline V gene encodes CDR1 MGHRA and CDR2 YSYEKL. CDR3 DNA sequence: TGCGCCAGCAGCCAAGAGGGACAGCTCTCTGGAAACACCATATATTTT. Translation gives CASSQEGQLSGNTIYF.

This clone was seen a few times. The J gene is TRBJ1-6, the V gene TRBV11-2, with 7 bases identical to TRBD1. V lost 5 bases, J lost 8 bases, and 12 bases stayed unmatched. The CDR3 loop spans 16 amino acids. CDR1 SGHAT and CDR2 FQNNGV come from the germline V gene. CDR3 residues: CASSPDQDRRDSPLHF. In DNA, the CDR3 is TGTGCCAGCAGCCCCGACCAGGACAGGCGAGATTCACCCCTCCACTTT.

The chain couples TRBV9 to TRBJ2-5; 10 nucleotides match TRBD1. This CDR3 has 14 amino acids. Looked up from germline, CDR1 is SGDLS and CDR2 is YYNGEE. V trimming: 3 bases; J trimming: 7 bases; junction bases outside the gene matches: 6. The CDR3 DNA follows: TGTGCCAGCAGCGCGGGACAGGGGAGTGTGACCCAGTACTTC. Translating gives CASSAGQGSVTQYF. Variable domain in full (rest from reference TRBV9 and TRBJ2-5): DSGVTQTPKHLITATGQRVTLRCSPRSGDLSVYWYQQSLDQGLQFLIQYYNGEERAKGNILERFSAQQFPDLHSELNLSSLELGDSALYFCASSAGQGSVTQYFGPGTRLLVL.

This chain connects TRBV28 to TRBJ2-7; no definite D call. V was clipped by 5 bases and J by 2 bases, with 10 bases between them. This CDR3 has 13 amino acids. Germline loops: CDR1 MDHEN, CDR2 SYDVKM. DNA of the CDR3: TGTGCCAGCAGTCTCGGGTCACCCTACGAGCAGTACTTC. This codes for CASSLGSPYEQYF.

CDR3 DNA: TGTGCCAGCCATGATACAGGGGGTCACAATTCACCCCTCCACTTT. Encoded protein: CASHDTGGHNSPLHF. This rearrangement joins TRBV6-5 to TRBJ1-6; 8 bases map to TRBD1. Germline CDR1 and CDR2: MNHEY and SVGAGI. V lost 8 bases, J lost 7 bases, and 10 bases stayed unmatched. There are 15 residues in the CDR3.

The V gene is TRBV6-1, the J gene TRBJ1-5; no reliable D call. V shed 3 bases and J shed 4 bases, with 13 bases lying between them. Germline values: CDR1 MNHNS, CDR2 SASEGT. This CDR3 contains 15 residues. The CDR3 DNA reads TGTGCCAGCAGTGAGGGGAGTTATAGGAATCAGCCCCAGCATTTT. Translation gives CASSEGSYRNQPQHF.

The V call is TRBV6-5, the J call TRBJ1-3; unclear D gene. Germline values: CDR1 MNHEY, CDR2 SVGAGI. The CDR3 contains 15 residues. Trimming took off 4 bases at V and 0 bases at J, with 10 bases between the two ends. The chain's CDR3 is CASSSQAFSGNTIYF. Here the CDR3 DNA reads TGTGCCAGCAGTTCTCAGGCATTCTCTGGAAACACCATATATTTT.

The gene calls are TRBV6-1 and TRBJ2-1; 7 bases are a match to TRBD2. This CDR3 spans 17 amino acids. CDR1 is MNHNS and CDR2 is SASEGT in the germline V gene. The V segment lost 0 bases and the J segment 6 bases; nucleotides outside the gene matches: 11. DNA for the CDR3: TGTGCCAGCAGTGAAGCCCTCGGGAGGCCTTGGGGCAATGAGCAGTTCTTC. Its protein is CASSEALGRPWGNEQFF.

This sequence joins TRBV7-2 and TRBJ2-7, with TRBD2 matching 15 bases. Germline V gives CDR1 SGHTA, CDR2 FQGNSA. V shed 2 bases, J shed 3 bases, and the junction held 8 bases outside the gene matches. The CDR3 is 18 amino acids. CDR3 loop: CASSLIYGLAGGIYEQYF. In DNA form, the CDR3 reads TGTGCCAGCAGCTTAATATACGGACTAGCGGGGGGGATCTACGAGCAGTACTTC.

J is TRBJ2-7 and V is TRBV4-1, with TRBD2 matching over 8 bases. The junction had 5 bases not matched to a gene; V was cut back by 2 bases and J by 2 bases. The germline CDR1 and CDR2 sequences are MGHRA and YSYEKL. The CDR3 contains 15 residues. In DNA form, the CDR3 reads TGCGCCAGCAGCCAACAGTCCGGGGGGGCCTACGAGCAGTACTTC. Protein: CASSQQSGGAYEQYF.

This chain connects TRBV19 to TRBJ2-5; 10 nucleotides line up with TRBD1. From germline, CDR1 is LNHDA and CDR2 SQIVND (reference sequence). This CDR3 has 16 amino acids. Trimming took 3 bases from V and 2 from J; bases not matched to a gene: 6. CDR3 residues: CASSILPGQGQETQYF. The CDR3 region has the DNA TGTGCCAGTAGTATCCTACCGGGACAGGGGCAAGAGACCCAGTACTTC.

This chain joins TRBV5-1 and TRBJ2-5; 9 nucleotides agree with TRBD1. Germline V gene sequence: CDR1 SGHRS, CDR2 YFSETQ. This CDR3 is built from 15 residues. V trimming: 1 base; J trimming: 5 bases; junction bases outside the gene matches: 6. CDR3 amino acids: CASSLTGQGIETQYF. The CDR3 nucleotides read TGCGCCAGCAGCTTGACGGGACAGGGCATCGAGACCCAGTACTTC.